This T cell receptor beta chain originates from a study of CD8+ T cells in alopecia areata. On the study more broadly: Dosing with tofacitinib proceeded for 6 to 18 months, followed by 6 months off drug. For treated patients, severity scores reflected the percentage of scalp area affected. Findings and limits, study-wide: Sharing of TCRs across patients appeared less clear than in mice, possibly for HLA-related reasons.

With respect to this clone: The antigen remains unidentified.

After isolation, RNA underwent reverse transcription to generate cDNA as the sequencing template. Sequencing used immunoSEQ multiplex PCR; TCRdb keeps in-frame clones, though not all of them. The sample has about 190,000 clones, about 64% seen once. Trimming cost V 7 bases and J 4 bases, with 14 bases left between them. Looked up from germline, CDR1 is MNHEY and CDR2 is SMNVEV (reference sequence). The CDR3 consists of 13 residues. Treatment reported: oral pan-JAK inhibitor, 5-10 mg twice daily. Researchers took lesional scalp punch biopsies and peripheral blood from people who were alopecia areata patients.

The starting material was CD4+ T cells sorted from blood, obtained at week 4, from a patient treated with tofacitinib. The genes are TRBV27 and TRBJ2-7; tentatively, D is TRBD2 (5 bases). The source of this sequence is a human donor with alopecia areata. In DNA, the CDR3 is TGTGCCAGCACCTTCAAGAGAGGGTACGAGCAGTACTTC. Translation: CASTFKRGYEQYF.